A selection of T cell receptor beta chains follows, all from one sample in a study of cytomegalovirus exposure and HLA in healthy donors. Method: immunoSEQ multiplex PCR; TCRdb's copy keeps in-frame clones and lacks some. This table has 90,000 to 150,000 clones, 15% appearing once. The sample taken for sequencing was PBMCs. The receptors derive from a woman aged 18 to 35 in good health and CMV-seronegative. Each CDR3 is given with its conserved first and last residue. The order of the fields is clone size, J gene, V gene, D gene, CDR3 DNA, CDR3 protein. A D gene is named only where the DNA matches it firmly. Expanded clones are given a class, and other clones once, few, many or no size at all.

clone_size: NA; j_call: TRBJ2-2; v_call: TRBV19; d_call: NA; cdr3_nt: TGTGCCAGTAGTACCGGGACACTGAACACCGGGGAGCTGTTTTTT; cdr3_aa: CASSTGTLNTGELFF
clone_size: few; j_call: TRBJ2-3; v_call: TRBV6-1; d_call: NA; cdr3_nt: TGTGCCACCCAAGGAGGGGAGACCCCAGATACGCAGTATTTT; cdr3_aa: CATQGGETPDTQYF
clone_size: NA; j_call: TRBJ1-2; v_call: TRBV10-3; d_call: NA; cdr3_nt: TGTGCCATCAGTGAGTCTATCCAGGGGAGACCTAACTATGGCTACACCTTC; cdr3_aa: CAISESIQGRPNYGYTF
clone_size: few; j_call: TRBJ1-1; v_call: TRBV9; d_call: NA; cdr3_nt: TGTGCCAGCAGCGTCCTTTGGAACACTGAAGCTTTCTTT; cdr3_aa: CASSVLWNTEAFF
clone_size: few; j_call: TRBJ1-1; v_call: TRBV27; d_call: NA; cdr3_nt: TGTGCCAGCCTAACCAGGACTGAAGCTTTCTTT; cdr3_aa: CASLTRTEAFF
clone_size: NA; j_call: TRBJ2-2; v_call: TRBV28; d_call: TRBD2; cdr3_nt: TGTGCCAGCAGTTCCGGACTAGCGGGAGTGGTCGGGGAGCTGTTTTTT; cdr3_aa: CASSSGLAGVVGELFF
clone_size: NA; j_call: TRBJ1-6; v_call: TRBV2; d_call: NA; cdr3_nt: TGTGCCAGCAGTGAGGCAGGGGAGGGTCCCCTCCACTTT; cdr3_aa: CASSEAGEGPLHF
clone_size: few; j_call: TRBJ1-5; v_call: TRBV4-3; d_call: NA; cdr3_nt: TGCGCCAGCAGCCAAGATCTTGGGGGGACTGGGCCCCAGCATTTT; cdr3_aa: CASSQDLGGTGPQHF
clone_size: NA; j_call: TRBJ1-2; v_call: TRBV28; d_call: NA; cdr3_nt: TGTGCCAGCAGCTCTTATACGGGGTTCTCTAACTATGGCTACACCTTC; cdr3_aa: CASSSYTGFSNYGYTF
clone_size: few; j_call: TRBJ1-1; v_call: TRBV18; d_call: TRBD1; cdr3_nt: TGTGCCAGCTCACCACAGGGGGCTGTCATGAACACTGAAGCTTTCTTT; cdr3_aa: CASSPQGAVMNTEAFF